Below are 17 T cell receptor beta chains sequenced from a single sample in a study of shared T cell receptors in the human thymus. Some clones are missing from TCRdb's copy, which holds only in-frame ones; the method was immunoSEQ multiplex PCR. The sample carries fewer than 700,000 clones, around 87% recorded once. These data were likewise used in another study, on human thymus T cells.

Sequences were obtained from thymocytes. Receptors were obtained from a boy under three years old with a congenital heart defect.

The CDR3 region has the DNA TGTGCCAGCAGCCTGGACAGGAGAACTAATGAAAAACTGTTTTTT. It translates to CASSLDRRTNEKLFF. The chain couples TRBV7-9 to TRBJ1-4; the match to TRBD1 covers 7 bases. Germline V lookup: CDR1 SEHNR, CDR2 FQNEAQ (reference sequence). The CDR3 runs 15 residues. The V gene end was trimmed by 5 bases and the J gene end by 1 base; junction bases not matched to a gene: 4.

Written as DNA, the CDR3 is TGTGCCTCAACGAAGGACAGAGATACGCAGTATTTT. Protein sequence: CASTKDRDTQYF. This chain uses TRBV30 with TRBJ2-3, with D perhaps TRBD1 (6 bases). V was trimmed by 7 bases and J by 5 bases, leaving 13 bases between them. Looked up from germline, CDR1 is GTSNPN and CDR2 is SVGIG (reference sequence). The CDR3 is 12 residues long.

J is TRBJ2-2 and V is TRBV4-3; TRBD1 agrees at 8 bases. V lost 0 bases, J lost 3 bases, and 9 bases stayed unmatched. The CDR3 is 18 residues long. Looked up from germline, CDR1 is LGHNA and CDR2 is YSLEER. CDR3 in amino acids: CASSQEGRGRDDTGELFF. CDR3 DNA sequence: TGCGCCAGCAGCCAAGAGGGCAGGGGGCGCGATGACACCGGGGAGCTGTTTTTT.

The chain is built from TRBV4-3 and TRBJ2-7, with D perhaps TRBD1 (6 bases). There are 14 residues in the CDR3. Trimming shortened V by 4 bases and J by 4 bases, and 14 bases separated the two germline ends. CDR1 is LGHNA, CDR2 YSLEER, per germline. The CDR3, as DNA: TGCGCCAGCAGCCCTCTGGACAGTTTTTACGAGCAGTACTTC. This encodes CASSPLDSFYEQYF.

The chain combines TRBV5-5 with TRBJ1-2; 7 bases fit TRBD1. V trimming: 4 bases; J trimming: 4 bases; junction bases outside the gene matches: 4. CDR1 and CDR2 from the germline V gene are SGHKS and YYEKEE (reference sequence). The CDR3 sequence is 13 residues long. The CDR3 DNA is TGTGCCAGCAGCACGGACAGGATCTATGGCTACACCTTC. Translation: CASSTDRIYGYTF.

The genes are TRBV2 and TRBJ1-5, with TRBD1 matching 9 bases. After removal of 4 bases from V and 1 base from J, the junction contained 11 bases not matched to a gene. The CDR3 totals 18 residues. Looked up from germline, CDR1 is SNHLY and CDR2 is FYNNEI. The CDR3 spells CASSASGDRVKSNQPQHF. The CDR3 DNA is TGTGCCAGCAGTGCGTCCGGGGACAGGGTAAAGAGCAATCAGCCCCAGCATTTT. The entire variable domain, with the rest obtained from reference TRBV2 and TRBJ1-5, is as follows: EPEVTQTPSHQVTQMGQEVILRCVPISNHLYFYWYRQILGQKVEFLVSFYNNEISEKSEIFDDQFSVERPDGSNFTLKIRSTKLEDSAMYFCASSASGDRVKSNQPQHFGDGTRLSIL.

In nucleotides, the CDR3 is TGTGCCAGCAGCGTACGGGTACTAGCGGATATGGTGACCCAGTACTTC. Translating gives CASSVRVLADMVTQYF. J is TRBJ2-5 and V is TRBV7-6, with TRBD2 identical over 8 bases. Germline loops: CDR1 SGHVS, CDR2 FNYEAQ. The CDR3 contains 16 residues. Trimming removed 5 bases from V and 7 bases from J; junction bases left unmatched: 15.

This chain links TRBV4-1 with TRBJ1-6; the D gene is possibly TRBD1 (6 bases). The V gene's germline CDR1 is MGHRA and CDR2 YSYEKL. The V end was cut by 0 bases, the J end by 8 bases, with 14 bases between. The CDR3 has 16 amino acids. The DNA for the CDR3 is TGCGCCAGCAGCCAAGATTCTACAGGGCTTGATTCACCCCTCCACTTT. Its protein product is CASSQDSTGLDSPLHF.

The gene calls are TRBV5-1 and TRBJ2-5, with 8 nucleotides matching TRBD2. The V segment lost 0 bases and the J segment 5 bases; nucleotides outside the gene matches: 6. The CDR3 has 15 amino acids. Germline CDR1 and CDR2: SGHRS and YFSETQ. CDR3 protein: CASSLAPGLVETQYF. The CDR3 DNA reads TGCGCCAGCAGCTTGGCCCCGGGACTAGTGGAGACCCAGTACTTC.

This rearrangement joins TRBV30 to TRBJ1-2, with 9 nucleotides matching TRBD1. The V segment lost 3 bases and the J segment 3 bases; nucleotides outside the gene matches: 5. This CDR3 spans 14 amino acids. Germline V gene sequence: CDR1 GTSNPN, CDR2 SVGIG (reference sequence). The CDR3 reads CAWSRDREDYGYTF. The CDR3 DNA reads as TGTGCCTGGAGCCGGGACAGGGAAGACTATGGCTACACCTTC.

This rearrangement joins TRBV4-2 to TRBJ2-7; 9 positions match TRBD2. Germline V gives CDR1 LGHNA, CDR2 YNFKEQ. CDR3 length: 16 residues. The V segment lost 4 bases and the J segment 1 base; nucleotides outside the gene matches: 8. CDR3 region: CASSPAVAGVSYEQYF. CDR3 bases: TGTGCCAGCAGCCCCGCGGTAGCGGGAGTTTCCTACGAGCAGTACTTC.

The genes are TRBV18 and TRBJ2-1; maybe TRBD2 (5 bases). The CDR3 has 17 residues. From germline, CDR1 is KGHSH and CDR2 LQKENI. Deletions cut 3 bases from V and 5 bases from J, with 20 bases between. CDR3 sequence: CASSPCPLAGCDNEQFF. The CDR3 DNA follows: TGTGCCAGCTCACCGTGTCCCCTGGCGGGCTGTGACAATGAGCAGTTCTTC.

The chain is built from TRBV28 and TRBJ1-4; 8 nucleotides agree with TRBD1. V lost 2 bases, J lost 7 bases, and 12 bases stayed unmatched. Germline V lookup: CDR1 MDHEN, CDR2 SYDVKM. CDR3 length: 17 amino acids. The CDR3: CASSLAGRGLIVEKLFF. DNA for the CDR3: TGTGCCAGCAGTTTAGCGGGCAGGGGGCTAATAGTTGAAAAACTGTTTTTT. Using reference TRBV28 and TRBJ1-4 for the parts outside the CDR3, the full variable domain is DVKVTQSSRYLVKRTGEKVFLECVQDMDHENMFWYRQDPGLGLRLIYFSYDVKMKEKGDIPEGYSVSREKKERFSLILESASTNQTSMYLCASSLAGRGLIVEKLFFGSGTQLSVL.

The rearrangement links TRBV4-2 to TRBJ2-7; 12 bases are a match to TRBD2. After removal of 4 bases from V and 0 bases from J, the junction contained 13 bases not matched to a gene. Germline V gene sequence: CDR1 LGHNA, CDR2 YNFKEQ. This CDR3 region has 19 residues. The CDR3 is CASSPPLLPGLAGSYEQYF. The DNA for the CDR3 is TGTGCCAGCAGCCCCCCCCTCCTCCCGGGACTAGCGGGCTCCTACGAGCAGTACTTC.

This clone has only one observation. The rearrangement uses TRBV19 and TRBJ2-7; a possible D gene is TRBD2 (6 bases). This CDR3 has 13 residues. Trimming cost V 5 bases and J 5 bases, with 13 bases left between them. Germline CDR1 and CDR2: LNHDA and SQIVND (reference sequence). CDR3: CASSSLGGDEQYF. CDR3 DNA: TGTGCCAGTAGTTCCCTGGGGGGAGACGAGCAGTACTTC.

V is TRBV2 and J is TRBJ2-1, with a weak D call TRBD2 (6 bases). CDR1 is SNHLY and CDR2 is FYNNEI in the germline V gene. Trimming shortened V by 6 bases and J by 4 bases, and 22 bases separated the two germline ends. The CDR3 is made up of 17 amino acids. CDR3 DNA: TGTGCCAGCAGGAACACTCCGACTAGGGCGTCATACAATGAGCAGTTCTTC. Its translation: CASRNTPTRASYNEQFF.

The CDR3 loop is CAISDPLKDYTEAFF. CDR3 nucleotide sequence: TGTGCCATCAGTGACCCATTGAAAGACTACACTGAAGCTTTCTTT. This chain joins TRBV10-3 and TRBJ1-1; D is unclear. CDR3 length equals 15 residues. The V gene lost 3 bases and the J gene lost 3 bases, with 14 bases spanning the gap. Per germline, CDR1 ENHRY and CDR2 SYGVKD.